The 8 T cell receptor beta chains presented below share a single source sample, sequenced in a study of T-cell memory formation after mild COVID-19. TCRdb independently ran MiXCR on the 5' RACE reads; one entry per CDR3 protein. The sample consists of 250,000 to 400,000 distinct CDR3 sequences, around an eighth of them appearing once. Specimen: PBMCs or a T cell subset sorted from them (not recorded which). The receptor set was obtained from a man aged 18 to 30 who had mild COVID-19 (a few samples of this study predate the infection). Cell type and time point are not known.

This clonotype was observed at least ten times. CDR3 nucleotides: TGCGCCAGCAGCTTAGGGGACTCCCAAGAGACCCAGTACTTC. It encodes CASSLGDSQETQYF. The rearrangement joins TRBV5-1 to TRBJ2-5, with D possibly matching TRBD2 (6 bases). The CDR3 is 14 amino acids. V lost 2 bases, J lost 1 base, and 9 bases lay in between. CDR1 and CDR2 from the germline V gene are SGHRS and YFSETQ. Based on the CDR3 plus reference TRBV5-1 and TRBJ2-5, the full variable domain is KAGVTQTPRYLIKTRGQQVTLSCSPISGHRSVSWYQQTPGQGLQFLFEYFSETQRNKGNFPGRFSGRQFSNSRSEMNVSTLELGDSALYLCASSLGDSQETQYFGPGTRLLVL.

J is TRBJ2-1 and V is TRBV9; D may be TRBD1 or TRBD2 (5 bases each). V lost 3 bases, J lost 11 bases, and 18 bases lay in between. Germline V lookup: CDR1 SGDLS, CDR2 YYNGEE. This CDR3 contains 14 residues. The CDR3 sequence: CASSANPRDQKQFF. The CDR3 DNA follows: TGTGCCAGCAGCGCCAATCCCAGGGACCAAAAGCAGTTCTTC.

Ten or more counts support this clonotype. The CDR3: CASSQDRGYGGELFF. The CDR3 coding sequence is TGCGCCAGCAGCCAAGATCGAGGGTATGGCGGGGAGCTGTTTTTT. The chain is built from TRBV4-3 and TRBJ2-2; a weak D match, TRBD2 (5 bases). The CDR3 has 15 amino acids. The V end lost 0 bases, the J end lost 7 bases, and 12 bases lay between the germline ends. The germline gives CDR1 LGHNA, CDR2 YSLEER.

This clonotype was counted ten times or more. The V call is TRBV12-3 or TRBV12-4, the J call TRBJ2-2; D is tentatively TRBD1 or TRBD2 (5 bases each). The CDR3 length is 11 residues. Trimming left V 9 bases short and J 6 bases short, with 8 bases between. In DNA form, the CDR3 reads TGTGCCAGTCGAGGGGCCGGGGAGCTGTTTTTT. Translation gives CASRGAGELFF.

The rearrangement joins TRBV9 to TRBJ2-2, with D perhaps being TRBD1 or TRBD2 (5 bases each). The germline CDR1 and CDR2 sequences are SGDLS and YYNGEE. Deletions cut 3 bases from V and 3 bases from J, with 18 bases between. The CDR3 contains 17 residues. DNA of the CDR3: TGTGCCAGCAGCGCGGATCCGTTTCGGGGCTACACCGGGGAGCTGTTTTTT. Translating it yields CASSADPFRGYTGELFF.

This chain connects TRBV25-1 to TRBJ2-3; 10 nucleotides match TRBD1. In germline, CDR1 is MGHDK, CDR2 SYGVNS. CDR3 length equals 17 residues. With 2 bases clipped from V and 8 bases from J, the junction kept 13 bases outside the gene matches. In DNA, the CDR3 is TGTGCCAGCAGTGAAAGGAAAGGACAGGGGGGGATCGGTACGCAGTATTTT. As protein: CASSERKGQGGIGTQYF.

This clonotype has only a few counts. J is TRBJ1-1 and V is TRBV6-1; the D is unclear. Per the germline V gene, CDR1 is MNHNS and CDR2 is SASEGT. The CDR3 spans 13 residues. Trimming shortened V by 8 bases and J by 1 base, and 11 bases separated the two germline ends. The CDR3 reads CASSGDTNTEAFF. The CDR3 region has the DNA TGTGCCAGCTCAGGCGACACGAACACTGAAGCTTTCTTT.

This clonotype came up a few times. The chain couples TRBV6-6 to TRBJ1-2, with 7 bases matching TRBD1. Germline loops: CDR1 MNHNY, CDR2 SVGAGI (reference sequence). This CDR3 is built from 14 residues. The trim removed 4 bases at V and 8 bases at J, leaving 10 bases unmatched. CDR3 loop: CASSSGTASRGYTF. The CDR3 DNA is TGTGCCAGCAGTTCAGGGACAGCCTCGCGGGGCTACACCTTC.